This is a list of T cell receptor beta chains from one sample in a study of response to subunit inactivated influenza vaccine. MiXCR, applied by TCRdb to the RT-PCR reads, yields one record per CDR3 protein. The table shows roughly 780,000 distinct CDR3 sequences, with less than 20% occurring only once. Sequences were derived from PBMCs from blood, sampled 5 to 6 days after vaccination. The receptors here all came from a man in his fifties who received an inactivated influenza vaccine. Both conserved end residues are part of each CDR3. Each record gives: V gene, clone size, J gene, D gene, CDR3 DNA, CDR3 protein. The D gene is left open where the match is weak. Not all rows give a size; the values are once, few, many and, for expanded clones, a class.

TRBV20-1	.	TRBJ2-5	.	TGCAGTGCTAGAGATCGAAAGGGATCGCAGACCCAGTACTTC	CSARDRKGSQTQYF
TRBV30	few	TRBJ2-7	TRBD1	TGTGCCTGGAGACAGGGGAACGAGCAGTACTTC	CAWRQGNEQYF
TRBV20-1	many	TRBJ2-7	.	TGCAGTGCTAGAGAGGTTGAGGGGGCCTACGAGCAGTACTTC	CSAREVEGAYEQYF
TRBV29-1	.	TRBJ2-5	.	TGCAGCGTTGAAAGCCAGGCTATCGAGACCCAGTACTTC	CSVESQAIETQYF
TRBV18	.	TRBJ2-3	.	TGTGCCAGCTCACCAGACCAGGGTACTAGCACAGATACGCAGTATTTT	CASSPDQGTSTDTQYF
TRBV20-1	few	TRBJ2-5	TRBD2	TGCAGTGCCGAATTGGGACTAGCGGGTAGGGGAGAGACCCAGTACTTC	CSAELGLAGRGETQYF
TRBV6-1	many	TRBJ1-1	.	TGTGCCAGCATTGGGGCAGGGGCAGGAACTGAAGCTTTCTTT	CASIGAGAGTEAFF
TRBV7-9	.	TRBJ2-3	TRBD1	TGTGCCAGCAGCTTAGTGGGACAGGGGGGAAACACAGATACGCAGTATTTT	CASSLVGQGGNTDTQYF
TRBV4-2	once	TRBJ2-1	.	TGTGCCAGCAGCCCCCGCCTCCTCTGGAGAGGGGGGGCGATAAATGAGCAGTTCTTC	CASSPRLLWRGGAINEQFF
TRBV4-3	many	TRBJ2-7	.	TGCGCCAGCAGCCAAGATCTTGCTAGAATCTACGAGCAGTACTTC	CASSQDLARIYEQYF
TRBV20-1	many	TRBJ2-4	.	TGCAGTGCTAGTAACAGCCAAAAAAACATTCAGTACTTC	CSASNSQKNIQYF
TRBV20-1	few	TRBJ2-7	.	TGCAGTGCTAGGGTCGTAGGGGCGGGCTACGAGCAGTACTTC	CSARVVGAGYEQYF
TRBV20-1	.	TRBJ2-5	.	TGCAGTGCTAGACAGCGTCTGGAGACCCAGTACTTC	CSARQRLETQYF
TRBV20-1	.	TRBJ2-1	.	TGCAGTGCTAGGGATACAGGCAGTTCCTACAATGAGCAGTTCTTC	CSARDTGSSYNEQFF
TRBV18	few	TRBJ2-6	TRBD2	TGTGCCAGCTCACCGTACACGGGAGGCCCCTCTGGGGCCAACGTCCTGACTTTC	CASSPYTGGPSGANVLTF
TRBV7-6	.	TRBJ2-1	.	TGTGCCAGCAGCTTGGGGGTGGGACATGGGAACCGGAATGAGCAGTTCTTC	CASSLGVGHGNRNEQFF
TRBV5-1	.	TRBJ1-2	.	TGCGCCAGCAGCTTGGGTGGCAGCGACTATGGCTACACCTTC	CASSLGGSDYGYTF
TRBV7-6	.	TRBJ2-1	TRBD1	TGTGCCAGCAGCCCCCAACCGGGACAGGGGGGAAATGAGCAGTTCTTC	CASSPQPGQGGNEQFF
TRBV30	once	TRBJ2-1	.	TGTGCCTGGAGGGGCCTGAGCAGTGAGCAGTTCTTC	CAWRGLSSEQFF
TRBV10-3	few	TRBJ1-1	TRBD1	TGTGCCATCAGTGAGAGACAGGGGAGGGAAGCTTTCTTT	CAISERQGREAFF
TRBV7-8	.	TRBJ1-6	TRBD1	TGTGCCAGCAGCGCGGGACAGGGCTCTTCACCCCTCCACTTT	CASSAGQGSSPLHF
TRBV6-5	.	TRBJ2-5	TRBD1	TGTGCCAGCAGTTACTCGAAGACAGGGGCCATCGAGACCCAGTACTTC	CASSYSKTGAIETQYF
TRBV20-1	.	TRBJ1-2	TRBD1	TGCAGCAAAACCGGGACAGGCGTCTATGGCTACACCTTC	CSKTGTGVYGYTF
TRBV20-1	many	TRBJ2-7	.	TGCAGTGCTAAGACGAGTTCCTACGAGCAGTACTTC	CSAKTSSYEQYF
TRBV3-1	.	TRBJ1-2	.	TGTGCCAGCAGCCCGGAATCCGGCAGGAACTATGGCTACACCTTC	CASSPESGRNYGYTF
TRBV28	few	TRBJ2-7	TRBD2	TGTGCCAGCAGTTTATGGCGGACTAGCGGAACCTACGAGCAGTACTTC	CASSLWRTSGTYEQYF
TRBV7-6	.	TRBJ2-1	TRBD1	TGTGCCAGCAGCCCGCTATTTACGGACAGGGGCAATGAGCAGTTCTTC	CASSPLFTDRGNEQFF
TRBV12-3/TRBV12-4	few	TRBJ2-1	TRBD1	TGTGCCAGCAGTTTCGGGACAGGGGTAAACAATGAGCAGTTCTTC	CASSFGTGVNNEQFF
TRBV7-2	.	TRBJ2-7	.	TGTGCCAGCAGCTTAGCTTCTTCGGGCTACGAGCAGTACTTC	CASSLASSGYEQYF
TRBV28	.	TRBJ2-5	.	TGTGCCAGCAGTCCCCCGGGACAGCGGGAGGAGACCCAGTACTTC	CASSPPGQREETQYF
TRBV10-3	.	TRBJ2-5	.	TGTGCCATCAGTGAGCTACAGGGCCTAAGCTCCGAGACCCAGTACTTC	CAISELQGLSSETQYF
TRBV27	many	TRBJ1-1	.	TGTGCCAGCACCCCTCGGCCGGGTGACACTGAAGCTTTCTTT	CASTPRPGDTEAFF
TRBV20-1	.	TRBJ2-3	TRBD2	TGCAGTGCAAACAGCGGGAGGGTCACAGATACGCAGTATTTT	CSANSGRVTDTQYF
TRBV28	few	TRBJ1-2	.	TGTGCCATCCCAAATAGCGGCCTCCAGAGGGGTGGCTACACCTTC	CAIPNSGLQRGGYTF
TRBV29-1	.	TRBJ2-3	.	TGCAGCGTTGCCGGGCTGGTAACAGATACGCAGTATTTT	CSVAGLVTDTQYF
TRBV5-1	few	TRBJ2-7	.	TGCGCCAGCAGCCCTCGTGGGACTGGATACGAGCAGTACTTC	CASSPRGTGYEQYF
TRBV6-2/TRBV6-3	many	TRBJ2-7	TRBD1	TGTGCCAGCAGTTTGGACAGGGTAGGCTACGAGCAGTACTTC	CASSLDRVGYEQYF
TRBV6-5	.	TRBJ2-7	TRBD2	TGTGCCAGCAGTTACTCGATTAGGCCTAGCGGGGGCCTGGGGCAGTACTTC	CASSYSIRPSGGLGQYF
TRBV9	.	TRBJ1-2	.	TGTGCCAGCAGCGTAAGGGTCTATGGCTACACCTTC	CASSVRVYGYTF
TRBV6-5	few	TRBJ2-5	.	TGTGCCAGCAGTTCAGGTGGCGGGATCGGTGAGACCCAGTACTTC	CASSSGGGIGETQYF
TRBV7-8	few	TRBJ2-5	.	TGTGCCAGCAGCTTAGGTCTCCTCCAAAACTTC	CASSLGLLQNF
TRBV5-1	few	TRBJ2-7	.	TGCGCCAGCAGCGCGGGACAGCCCAAAGGGCAGTACTTC	CASSAGQPKGQYF
TRBV24-1	few	TRBJ2-2	.	TGTGCCACCAGTGATTTGCGGGCGCCATACACCGGGGAGCTGTTTTTT	CATSDLRAPYTGELFF
TRBV12-3/TRBV12-4	few	TRBJ1-1	.	TGTGCCAGCAGTCCCTACAGGGCAGACACTGAAGCTTTCTTT	CASSPYRADTEAFF
TRBV15	.	TRBJ2-1	TRBD2	TGTGCCACCAAAGGGCTAGCGGACAATGAGCAGTTCTTC	CATKGLADNEQFF
TRBV18	few	TRBJ1-1	.	TGTGCCAGCTCACCAGGGGTCAACGGCATGAACACTGAAGCTTTCTTT	CASSPGVNGMNTEAFF
TRBV6-2/TRBV6-3	.	TRBJ2-1	TRBD2	TGTGCCAGCACCGACTGGTCTAGCGGGGGACCGCCTTCCTACAATGAGCAGTTCTTC	CASTDWSSGGPPSYNEQFF
TRBV2	.	TRBJ1-2	.	TGTGCCAGCAGTGACGCGCGCTTTGAGGGCTACACCTTC	CASSDARFEGYTF
TRBV25-1	.	TRBJ2-5	.	TGTGCCAGCAGTGACGGCCGAGAAGAGACCCAGTACTTC	CASSDGREETQYF
TRBV5-1	few	TRBJ2-7	.	TGCGCCAGCAGCTTGGCCTCTGACTACGAGCAGTACTTC	CASSLASDYEQYF
TRBV5-1	.	TRBJ2-1	TRBD2	TGCGCCAGCAGCTTGGTTTCTAGCGGGACAAACCTCTACAATGAGCAGTTCTTC	CASSLVSSGTNLYNEQFF
TRBV20-1	many	TRBJ2-5	TRBD2	TGCAGTGCTACTCCCCCTAGCGGGAGTCTTGAGACCCAGTACTTC	CSATPPSGSLETQYF